The 6 T cell receptor beta chains in this list originate from one sample, sequenced in a study of cytomegalovirus exposure and HLA in healthy donors. 60 Vbeta and 13 Jbeta primers were used in PCR. Repertoires were generated with immunoSEQ multiplex PCR, while TCRdb's copy carries only in-frame clones and drops some. The sample contains around 190,000 clones, about 82% of which appear only once. The sequenced sample consisted of PBMCs. The receptors here all came from a woman aged 45-60 years in good health and CMV-seronegative.

The J gene is TRBJ2-2, the V gene TRBV28; TRBD1 aligns across 8 bases. In germline, CDR1 is MDHEN, CDR2 SYDVKM. CDR3 length equals 15 residues. The J segment lost 6 bases and the V segment lost 6 bases, leaving 9 bases of the junction unmatched. CDR3 protein: CASRPGTGFPGELFF. CDR3 in DNA: TGTGCCAGCAGGCCGGGGACAGGATTCCCCGGGGAGCTGTTTTTT. The full variable domain, completed using reference TRBV28 and TRBJ2-2, is DVKVTQSSRYLVKRTGEKVFLECVQDMDHENMFWYRQDPGLGLRLIYFSYDVKMKEKGDIPEGYSVSREKKERFSLILESASTNQTSMYLCASRPGTGFPGELFFGEGSRLTVL.

The chain uses TRBV19 and TRBJ2-7; 11 bases match TRBD1. The CDR3 extends over 16 amino acids. V was pared by 5 bases and J by 2 bases, with 8 bases of the junction left unmatched. Germline CDR1 LNHDA, CDR2 SQIVND (reference sequence). The CDR3, as DNA: TGTGCCAGTAGTGGATCCGGGACAGGGGGAACCTACGAGCAGTACTTC. Protein product: CASSGSGTGGTYEQYF.

The chain uses TRBV6-5 and TRBJ2-2; TRBD1 aligns across 8 bases. CDR1 and CDR2 from the germline V gene are MNHEY and SVGAGI. CDR3 length: 14 amino acids. V lost 6 bases and J lost 1; bases outside the gene matches: 1. Written as DNA, the CDR3 is TGTGCCAGCAGCGGACAGGGGAACACCGGGGAGCTGTTTTTT. Its protein product is CASSGQGNTGELFF.

This clone was detected only a few times. CDR3 in DNA: TGTGCCAGCATCCTTAGCGGGAGCCGCTTCTACGAGCAGTACTTC. It encodes CASILSGSRFYEQYF. The V gene is TRBV11-1, the J gene TRBJ2-7, with TRBD2 identical over 9 bases. J gave up 3 bases and V 7 bases, and 10 bases lay outside the gene matches. This CDR3 has 15 amino acids. Germline CDR1 reads SGHAT; CDR2 reads FQDESV (reference sequence).

V is TRBV6-5 and J is TRBJ1-2; D uncertain. V dropped 5 bases and J dropped 5 bases, with 15 bases sitting between them. The V gene's germline CDR1 is MNHEY and CDR2 SVGAGI. The CDR3 length is 14 residues. CDR3 region: CASSPTQLTYGYTF. CDR3 nucleotides: TGTGCCAGCAGTCCAACTCAGTTGACTTATGGCTACACCTTC.

V is TRBV9 and J is TRBJ2-7; possible D gene TRBD2, 6 bases. This CDR3 contains 14 residues. Germline V CDR1 and CDR2: SGDLS, YYNGEE. V was clipped by 3 bases and J by 0 bases, with 10 bases between them. The CDR3 DNA is TGTGCCAGCAGCGGCGACGGGAGCTCCTACGAGCAGTACTTC. Its translation: CASSGDGSSYEQYF.